What follows are 10 T cell receptor beta chains derived from one specimen sequenced in a study of blood T cell repertoires in COVID-19. Sequenced by immunoSEQ multiplex PCR; TCRdb stores in-frame clones only, minus some. The sample carries fewer than 150,000 clones, roughly 84% recorded once. Material for sequencing was peripheral blood. Source of these receptors: a woman aged 25 to 39 who had recovered from COVID-19.

V gene TRBV14 combines with J gene TRBJ2-1; perhaps TRBD1 as D (5 bases). Germline CDR1 is SGHDN and CDR2 is FVKESK. This CDR3 contains 12 residues. V was trimmed by 1 base and J by 12 bases, leaving 10 bases between them. The CDR3 DNA is TGTGCCAGCAGCCAAGCAGGGCCAACGCAGTTCTTC. It translates to CASSQAGPTQFF.

This clone was counted only a few times. The chain has TRBV11-2 and TRBJ1-2; 9 nucleotides agree with TRBD1. CDR3 length equals 15 residues. CDR1 is SGHAT, CDR2 FQNNGV, per germline. V dropped 6 bases and J dropped 1; count of bases not matched to a gene: 6. In DNA form, the CDR3 reads TGTGCCAGCAGTGACGGGACAGGGATTAACTATGGCTACACCTTC. This sequence encodes CASSDGTGINYGYTF.

This chain connects TRBV9 to TRBJ2-1; 8 bases line up with TRBD1. The germline V gene has CDR1 SGDLS and CDR2 YYNGEE. The CDR3 loop spans 15 amino acids. J lost 5 bases, V lost 5 bases, and 9 bases had no gene match. In DNA form, the CDR3 reads TGTGCCAGCAGAAAGCCAGGGGGCGAAGACAATGAGCAGTTCTTC. It specifies CASRKPGGEDNEQFF.

This chain joins TRBV18 and TRBJ1-2; D remains ambiguous. This CDR3 has 15 residues. Per the germline V gene, CDR1 is KGHSH and CDR2 is LQKENI. Trimming removed 2 bases from V and 6 bases from J, with 16 bases in between. The CDR3 protein is CASSPRSGQYDGYTF. In DNA, the CDR3 is TGTGCCAGCTCACCAAGGTCTGGGCAGTATGATGGCTACACCTTC.

This clone showed up just once. The chain is built from TRBV7-8 and TRBJ2-1, with a tentative D call TRBD1 (6 bases). The CDR3 covers 13 residues. The ends were cut back, 5 bases at V and 10 bases at J, with 15 bases in the middle. Germline V lookup: CDR1 SGHVS, CDR2 FQNEAQ. CDR3 DNA sequence: TGTGCCAGCAGCCGCACGTTTGGGGGCGAGCAGTTCTTC. The encoded protein is CASSRTFGGEQFF.

The chain combines TRBV6-6 with TRBJ2-3, with 14 nucleotides matching TRBD2. CDR3 length equals 17 residues. The junction had 4 bases not matched to a gene; V was cut back by 5 bases and J by 0 bases. Germline V lookup: CDR1 MNHNY, CDR2 SVGAGI (reference sequence). CDR3 loop: CASSRLAGGTSTDTQYF. In DNA form, the CDR3 reads TGTGCCAGCAGTCGACTAGCGGGAGGGACTAGCACAGATACGCAGTATTTT.

This clone was counted once. The chain links TRBV18 to TRBJ1-2; a weak D match, TRBD1 (6 bases). CDR1 and CDR2 (germline): KGHSH, LQKENI. V lost 0 bases to trimming and J lost 0 bases, with 11 bases between them. The CDR3 extends over 16 amino acids. For the CDR3, the DNA is TGTGCCAGCTCACCACCGGCACAGGGCCCTAACTATGGCTACACCTTC. It codes for CASSPPAQGPNYGYTF. The entire variable domain, with the rest obtained from reference TRBV18 and TRBJ1-2, is as follows: NAGVMQNPRHLVRRRGQEARLRCSPMKGHSHVYWYRQLPEEGLKFMVYLQKENIIDESGMPKERFSAEFPKEGPSILRIQQVVRGDSAAYFCASSPPAQGPNYGYTFGSGTRLTVV.

The CDR3 DNA sequence: TGTGCCAGCGGGCAGGGAATAACCTACGAGCAGTACTTC. Translation: CASGQGITYEQYF. J is TRBJ2-7 and V is TRBV27; a weak D match, TRBD1 (5 bases). The germline V and J ends were trimmed by 8 bases and 2 bases, with 13 bases remaining between them. The CDR3 contains 13 residues. Germline lookup yields CDR1 MNHEY and CDR2 SMNVEV (reference sequence).

The V and J genes are TRBV27 and TRBJ1-1; D remains ambiguous. V gave up 5 bases and J gave up 1 base, with 14 bases separating them. The CDR3 has 15 residues. The germline V gene encodes CDR1 MNHEY and CDR2 SMNVEV (reference sequence). In nucleotides, the CDR3 is TGTGCCAGCAGTCCCTTCCGTACATGGAACACTGAAGCTTTCTTT. It codes for CASSPFRTWNTEAFF.

For the CDR3, the DNA is TGTGCCAGCTCCCCCGGGACAGGAAGGGGGACTGAAGCTTTCTTT. Its protein product is CASSPGTGRGTEAFF. The chain links TRBV18 to TRBJ1-1; 8 nucleotides agree with TRBD1. V was pared by 6 bases and J by 5 bases, with 11 bases of the junction left unmatched. Germline CDR1 is KGHSH and CDR2 is LQKENI. This CDR3 has 15 amino acids.